This TCR beta chain was observed in a study of shared clonotypes between healthy human individuals. Study-wide results and caveats: Several donors shared 4.5% to 6.5% of their naive CD4 clonotypes. Represented genetic and exposure-history diversity was restricted by having few donors.

Germline V gene data show CDR1 as SGDLS and CDR2 as YYNGEE. The CDR3 has 15 residues. Between the trimmed V and J ends, which lost 3 bases and 0 bases, there was a span of 13 bases. Sequencing used immunoSEQ multiplex PCR; TCRdb keeps in-frame clones, though not all of them. In the table there are 2 million to 2.5 million clones, about nine tenths of which are singletons. All of the donors resided in Nashville, Tennessee, and each was a Caucasian adult. CD4+ cells were split into CD45RA+ naive and CD45RA-negative memory subsets. This clone has just one count. The antigen is unknown. Sequencing was performed on naive CD4+ T cells from PBMCs. Subset indicated: CD45RA+ positively selected. The sequence derives from a man aged 18 to 35 in good health. Some clones in this sample may be carry-over from other donors' samples. The rearrangement links TRBV9 to TRBJ2-7; TRBD2 might be the D (6 bases). The CDR3 region is CASSALDGSSYEQYF. CDR3 sequence (DNA): TGTGCCAGCAGCGCCCTCGACGGGAGCTCCTACGAGCAGTACTTC.